Each of the 31 T cell receptor beta chains below was sequenced from the same sample in a study of blood T cell repertoires in COVID-19. Libraries were prepared by immunoSEQ multiplex PCR; TCRdb keeps only in-frame clonotypes and omits some of them. The table includes tens of thousands of clones, around 80% detected once. Sequences were obtained from peripheral blood. The receptors stem from a woman at least 80 years old with active or convalescent COVID-19.

The chain links TRBV3-1 (or the pseudogene TRBV3-2) to TRBJ1-2; D is possibly TRBD1 (5 bases). The V end was cut by 4 bases, the J end by 8 bases, with 11 bases between. Germline V gene sequence: CDR1 LGHDT, CDR2 YNNKEL (reference sequence). This CDR3 comprises 12 residues. In DNA form, the CDR3 reads TGTGCCAGCAGCCCCAGGGTGGGAGGCTACACCTTC. Translation: CASSPRVGGYTF.

This rearrangement joins TRBV29-1 to TRBJ1-5; 9 nucleotides match TRBD1. This CDR3 comprises 14 residues. Germline V gene sequence: CDR1 SQVTM, CDR2 ANQGSEA. With 6 bases clipped from V and 7 bases from J, the junction kept 10 bases outside the gene matches. The CDR3 reads CSVSEGQGNQPQHF. CDR3 coding DNA: TGCAGCGTCAGTGAGGGACAGGGAAACCAGCCCCAGCATTTT.

The chain has TRBV7-8 and TRBJ1-5; 7 positions match TRBD1. The germline CDR1 and CDR2 sequences are SGHVS and FQNEAQ. The CDR3 extends over 14 amino acids. V shed 5 bases and J 5 bases; nucleotides not matched to a gene: 6. CDR3 residues: CASSTRDSYQPQHF. CDR3 in DNA: TGTGCCAGCAGCACCCGGGACAGCTATCAGCCCCAGCATTTT.

The CDR3 bases are TGTGCCAGCAGCTCGACAGGGCTCGCCAAAAACATTCAGTACTTC. Amino acid sequence: CASSSTGLAKNIQYF. The chain has TRBV6-6 and TRBJ2-4; 7 bases match TRBD1. CDR1 is MNHNY and CDR2 is SVGAGI in the germline V gene (reference sequence). Trimming took 6 bases from V and 1 from J; bases not matched to a gene: 6. This CDR3 spans 15 amino acids.

The chain employs TRBV28 and TRBJ1-4, with TRBD1 identical over 7 bases. CDR1 and CDR2 from the germline V gene are MDHEN and SYDVKM. This CDR3 is 14 amino acids long. Trimming took 2 bases from V and 6 from J; bases not matched to a gene: 3. The CDR3 nucleotides read TGTGCCAGCAGTTTAGAGGGGGCTCATGAAAAACTGTTTTTT. Its protein product is CASSLEGAHEKLFF.

This chain uses TRBV9 with TRBJ1-4, with unresolved D. The CDR3 loop spans 16 amino acids. The V gene lost 0 bases and the J gene lost 7 bases, with 16 bases spanning the gap. Germline lookup yields CDR1 SGDLS and CDR2 YYNGEE. The CDR3 DNA is TGTGCCAGCAGCGTAGGAGTTGGGCCAGATGGTGAAAAACTGTTTTTT. Protein product: CASSVGVGPDGEKLFF.

This sequence joins TRBV7-9 and TRBJ2-5; D might be TRBD2 (6 bases). Germline loops: CDR1 SEHNR, CDR2 FQNEAQ (reference sequence). This CDR3 spans 14 amino acids. Trimming pared 5 bases from V and 4 bases from J, leaving 14 bases between. The CDR3 spells CASSPRGAGETQYF. In nucleotides, the CDR3 is TGTGCCAGCAGCCCCCGCGGAGCGGGAGAGACCCAGTACTTC.

This clone was counted a few times. V usage is TRBV4-2 and J usage is TRBJ2-7; 8 bases agree with TRBD2. The CDR3 is 15 amino acids. V gave up 0 bases and J gave up 0 bases; unmatched junction bases: 1. The germline V gene has CDR1 LGHNA and CDR2 YNFKEQ. DNA for the CDR3: TGTGCCAGCAGCCAAGAAAGCGGGAGCTCCTACGAGCAGTACTTC. This sequence encodes CASSQESGSSYEQYF.

This chain links TRBV6-5 with TRBJ2-1, with D possibly matching TRBD2 (5 bases). Germline lookup yields CDR1 MNHEY and CDR2 SVGAGI. Trimming took 4 bases from V and 0 from J, leaving 7 bases between them. The CDR3 consists of 14 residues. The CDR3 coding sequence is TGTGCCAGCAGTTCCACTAGCTCCTACAATGAGCAGTTCTTC. Encoded protein: CASSSTSSYNEQFF.

CDR3 coding DNA: TGTGCCAGCAGCTTAATTTCCCCCTCCTATGGCTACACCTTC. It yields the protein CASSLISPSYGYTF. The rearrangement uses TRBV7-8 and TRBJ1-2; D gene unclear. Trimming left V 2 bases short and J 4 bases short, with 11 bases between. This CDR3 spans 14 amino acids. Germline lookup yields CDR1 SGHVS and CDR2 FQNEAQ.

The rearrangement links TRBV7-9 to TRBJ2-3, with a possible D match to TRBD2 (6 bases). CDR3 length: 16 residues. Per germline, CDR1 SEHNR and CDR2 FQNEAQ (reference sequence). The ends were cut back, 5 bases at V and 0 bases at J, with 15 bases in the middle. The CDR3 is CASSGGTGTSTDTQYF. The CDR3 DNA reads as TGTGCCAGCAGCGGGGGAACGGGGACTAGCACAGATACGCAGTATTTT.

A few counts support this clone. DNA of the CDR3: TGTGCCAGCAGTTACGAGCTTTTTCGGGGCTACACCTTC. This codes for CASSYELFRGYTF. J is TRBJ1-2 and V is TRBV6-5; D gene unclear. The CDR3 has 13 residues. Germline loops: CDR1 MNHEY, CDR2 SVGAGI. With 2 bases removed from V and 8 bases from J, the gap between germline ends came to 12 bases.

The rearrangement joins TRBV18 to TRBJ2-4; no firm D call. CDR1 is KGHSH, CDR2 LQKENI, per germline. The CDR3 extends over 14 amino acids. Trimming stripped 2 bases from V and 3 bases from J, with 8 bases between. CDR3 residues: CASSPSAIKNIQYF. In DNA form, the CDR3 reads TGTGCCAGCTCACCATCTGCGATCAAAAACATTCAGTACTTC.

V usage is TRBV12-3 or TRBV12-4 and J usage is TRBJ1-4, with D perhaps TRBD1 (5 bases). Trimming stripped 8 bases from V and 3 bases from J, with 10 bases between. The CDR3 loop spans 13 amino acids. The DNA for the CDR3 is TGTGCCAGCGGACACAACCCTAATGAAAAACTGTTTTTT. Translating it yields CASGHNPNEKLFF.

This chain connects TRBV18 to TRBJ2-7, with 8 bases identical to TRBD2. Germline CDR1 is KGHSH and CDR2 is LQKENI. The junction had 11 bases not matched to a gene; V was cut back by 1 base and J by 0 bases. The CDR3 runs 18 residues. This CDR3 is CASSPRPRGGQGSYEQYF. The CDR3 region has the DNA TGTGCCAGCTCACCACGGCCCCGGGGGGGTCAGGGCTCCTACGAGCAGTACTTC.

This chain connects TRBV11-2 to TRBJ2-1, with 9 positions matching TRBD2. The CDR3 contains 15 residues. V dropped 1 base and J dropped 8; count of bases not matched to a gene: 6. Germline CDR1 is SGHAT and CDR2 is FQNNGV. CDR3 DNA: TGTGCCAGCAGCTTAGGGGCGGGAGGGCGCGATGAGCAGTTCTTC. As protein: CASSLGAGGRDEQFF. The full variable domain, in which reference TRBV11-2 and TRBJ2-1 provide the parts outside the CDR3, is EAGVAQSPRYKIIEKRQSVAFWCNPISGHATLYWYQQILGQGPKLLIQFQNNGVVDDSQLPKDRFSAERLKGVDSTLKIQPAKLEDSAVYLCASSLGAGGRDEQFFGPGTRLTVL.

This clone was seen only a few times. CDR3 region: CASSGTTGGGYTF. CDR3 DNA sequence: TGTGCCAGCAGCGGAACGACAGGGGGCGGCTACACCTTC. This rearrangement joins TRBV5-4 to TRBJ1-2; 10 bases align to TRBD1. This CDR3 region has 13 residues. The J segment lost 8 bases and the V segment lost 4 bases, leaving 5 bases of the junction unmatched. Germline V gene sequence: CDR1 SGHNT, CDR2 YYREEE (reference sequence).

The chain carries TRBV6-2 or TRBV6-3 and TRBJ2-1, with D perhaps matching TRBD2 (6 bases). This CDR3 has 12 amino acids. The V and J ends lost 4 bases and 9 bases respectively, with 10 bases between them. Germline values: CDR1 MNHEY, CDR2 SVGEGT. CDR3 sequence reads: CASSSSVPEQFF. CDR3 DNA: TGTGCCAGCAGTTCTAGCGTACCTGAGCAGTTCTTC.

This clone was seen a single time. The V and J genes are TRBV30 and TRBJ1-1; D is ambiguous. Germline V gene data show CDR1 as GTSNPN and CDR2 as SVGIG (reference sequence). V was shortened by 4 bases and J by 8 bases, with 11 bases between the two germline ends. The CDR3 spans 11 residues. Here the CDR3 DNA reads TGTGCCTGGATAGATTACAGCGAAGCTTTCTTT. Amino acid sequence: CAWIDYSEAFF.

The V call is TRBV7-9, the J call TRBJ1-2; tentative D call: TRBD1 (6 bases). This CDR3 has 17 amino acids. V was trimmed by 4 bases and J by 7 bases, leaving 25 bases between them. CDR1 is SEHNR, CDR2 FQNEAQ, per germline (reference sequence). The CDR3 spells CASSWGGPGLNPSGYTF. The CDR3 DNA reads TGTGCCAGCAGCTGGGGGGGCCCGGGGCTTAACCCTTCTGGCTACACCTTC.

The chain joins TRBV7-2 to TRBJ1-1; D is unclear. This CDR3 contains 15 residues. The germline V gene has CDR1 SGHTA and CDR2 FQGNSA. V was clipped by 1 base and J by 6 bases, with 15 bases between them. The CDR3 loop reads CASSLDFTPGAEAFF. The CDR3 DNA reads as TGTGCCAGCAGCTTAGATTTTACCCCCGGGGCTGAAGCTTTCTTT.

The gene calls are TRBV27 and TRBJ1-1; D is possibly TRBD1 (5 bases). The germline CDR1 and CDR2 sequences are MNHEY and SMNVEV (reference sequence). CDR3 size: 14 residues. With 5 bases removed from V and 1 base from J, the gap between germline ends came to 11 bases. As DNA, the CDR3 is TGTGCCAGCAGTCTACAGGTCTCGAACACTGAAGCTTTCTTT. It codes for CASSLQVSNTEAFF.

This clone showed up just a few times. The rearrangement uses TRBV2 and TRBJ1-1; maybe TRBD1 (5 bases). This CDR3 is built from 11 residues. Deletions cut 8 bases from V and 3 bases from J, with 7 bases between. Per germline, CDR1 SNHLY and CDR2 FYNNEI. The DNA of the CDR3 is TGTGCCAGCCCGACAGACACTGAAGCTTTCTTT. This codes for CASPTDTEAFF.

In its sample, this clone was seen once. The CDR3 loop is CAGSGTGNTEAFF. CDR3 bases: TGTGCCGGATCCGGGACAGGGAACACTGAAGCTTTCTTT. V and J are TRBV6-5 and TRBJ1-1, with 8 bases fitting TRBD1. This CDR3 is 13 amino acids long. V gave up 11 bases and J gave up 1 base; unmatched junction bases: 6. Germline-derived CDR1 and CDR2 are MNHEY and SVGAGI.

J is TRBJ1-5 and V is TRBV7-2, with TRBD1 matching over 9 bases. The junction had 3 bases not matched to a gene; V was cut back by 0 bases and J by 3 bases. The CDR3 is made up of 16 amino acids. Germline values: CDR1 SGHTA, CDR2 FQGNSA. The CDR3 protein is CASSLAGTGINQPQHF. The CDR3 DNA follows: TGTGCCAGCAGCTTAGCGGGGACAGGGATCAATCAGCCCCAGCATTTT.

The chain couples TRBV7-3 to TRBJ2-5, with 11 bases fitting TRBD2. Germline CDR1 is SGHTA and CDR2 is FQGTGA. J lost 5 bases, V lost 5 bases, and 10 bases had no gene match. The CDR3 runs to 16 residues. Here the CDR3 reads CASSPQASGGRETQYF. CDR3 in DNA: TGTGCCAGCAGCCCCCAAGCTAGCGGGGGGCGGGAGACCCAGTACTTC.

The chain recombines TRBV19 with TRBJ1-2; TRBD1 might be the D (6 bases). Per germline, CDR1 LNHDA and CDR2 SQIVND (reference sequence). The CDR3 spans 14 residues. Trimming left V 6 bases short and J 5 bases short, with 16 bases between. CDR3 amino acids: CASRLQGERYGYTF. CDR3 DNA sequence: TGTGCCAGTAGGTTACAGGGAGAAAGATATGGCTACACCTTC.

The gene calls are TRBV7-9 and TRBJ1-5; 11 nucleotides line up with TRBD1. After removal of 4 bases from V and 5 bases from J, the junction contained 1 base not matched to a gene. Germline V gene data show CDR1 as SEHNR and CDR2 as FQNEAQ (reference sequence). The CDR3 is 14 residues long. This CDR3 reads CASSWGQGDQPQHF. The CDR3 nucleotides read TGTGCCAGCAGCTGGGGACAGGGGGATCAGCCCCAGCATTTT.

V usage is TRBV2 and J usage is TRBJ1-4; 8 bases map to TRBD1. V was pared by 5 bases and J by 0 bases, with 2 bases of the junction left unmatched. Per the germline V gene, CDR1 is SNHLY and CDR2 is FYNNEI. The CDR3 is 15 residues long. CDR3 DNA sequence: TGTGCCAGCAGTCCACAGGGGGCAACTAATGAAAAACTGTTTTTT. This gives the protein CASSPQGATNEKLFF. Variable domain in full (rest from reference TRBV2 and TRBJ1-4): EPEVTQTPSHQVTQMGQEVILRCVPISNHLYFYWYRQILGQKVEFLVSFYNNEISEKSEIFDDQFSVERPDGSNFTLKIRSTKLEDSAMYFCASSPQGATNEKLFFGSGTQLSVL.

This clone was recorded only once. The rearrangement uses TRBV2 and TRBJ1-1; a weak D match, TRBD1 (6 bases). This CDR3 region has 16 residues. V lost 5 bases and J 0 bases, leaving 16 bases between the germline ends. CDR1 SNHLY and CDR2 FYNNEI come from the germline V gene. Here the CDR3 DNA reads TGTGCCAGCAGTCGAGCCGGGACAACAATGAACACTGAAGCTTTCTTT. Residues: CASSRAGTTMNTEAFF.

The V call is TRBV29-1, the J call TRBJ2-5; possible D gene TRBD1, 6 bases. CDR1 is SQVTM, CDR2 ANQGSEA, per germline. The CDR3 is made up of 14 amino acids. Trimming shortened V by 6 bases and J by 4 bases, and 18 bases separated the two germline ends. The CDR3 DNA is TGCAGCGTCCAGGTACAGGGCGGAGGAGAGACCCAGTACTTC. Amino acid sequence: CSVQVQGGGETQYF.